What follows are 24 T cell receptor beta chains derived from one specimen sequenced in a study of sequential checkpoint blockade in melanoma. Documented treatment: randomized to nivolumab then ipilimumab (arm A) or the reverse (arm B). Assay: immunoSEQ multiplex PCR; the TCRdb copy retains only in-frame clones and omits some. Among about 9,100 clones listed, under 30% were seen once. The sample was tumor tissue (inferred from file names), taken from a patient given nivolumab and ipilimumab in sequence. These TCRs come from a human donor with melanoma.

The rearrangement links TRBV10-2 to TRBJ2-3; D may be TRBD1 or TRBD2 (6 bases each). Germline V gene data show CDR1 as WSHSY and CDR2 as SAAADI. V was cut by 6 bases and J by 1 base, with 14 bases left in between. The CDR3 extends over 15 amino acids. The CDR3 DNA reads as TGCGCCAGCAGCGAGCGGAGGGGGGGCACAGATACGCAGTATTTT. Amino acids: CASSERRGGTDTQYF.

Ten or more counts support this clone. This rearrangement joins TRBV7-2 to TRBJ1-1; no definite D call. The CDR3 covers 13 residues. Per germline, CDR1 SGHTA and CDR2 FQGNSA. V lost 6 bases, J lost 1 base, and 9 bases lay in between. CDR3 region: CASSQQQNTEAFF. The CDR3 DNA reads as TGTGCCAGCAGTCAGCAGCAGAACACTGAAGCTTTCTTT.

The chain's CDR3 is CASSQDGKQGPGNTIYF. For the CDR3, the DNA is TGTGCCAGCAGCCAAGATGGAAAACAGGGCCCTGGAAACACCATATATTTT. The V gene is TRBV14, the J gene TRBJ1-3, with D maybe TRBD1 (6 bases). The CDR3 loop spans 17 amino acids. Per the germline V gene, CDR1 is SGHDN and CDR2 is FVKESK. Trimming left V 0 bases short and J 2 bases short, with 14 bases between.

The V gene is TRBV10-3, the J gene TRBJ1-5; perhaps TRBD1 as D (5 bases). V lost 4 bases to trimming and J lost 6 bases, with 13 bases between them. The CDR3 runs 14 residues. The germline V gene encodes CDR1 ENHRY and CDR2 SYGVKD. CDR3 in amino acids: CAISANGQLQPQHF. The CDR3, as DNA: TGTGCCATCAGTGCAAACGGACAACTTCAGCCCCAGCATTTT.

The sample holds a few counts of this clone. DNA for the CDR3: TGTGCCAGCAGCCGAAGCCCGGACAGCTCCTACGAGCAGTACTTC. Protein: CASSRSPDSSYEQYF. The chain has TRBV14 and TRBJ2-7, with D perhaps matching TRBD1 (6 bases). Deletions cut 4 bases from V and 0 bases from J, with 13 bases between. Germline V lookup: CDR1 SGHDN, CDR2 FVKESK. The CDR3 runs 15 residues.

This clone was detected many times. The chain combines TRBV7-2 with TRBJ1-2; D is perhaps TRBD1 (5 bases). Between the trimmed V and J ends, which lost 0 bases and 8 bases, there was a span of 10 bases. Germline loops: CDR1 SGHTA, CDR2 FQGNSA. The CDR3 loop spans 13 amino acids. As DNA, the CDR3 is TGTGCCAGCAGCTTAGCTGGGGGAAGCGGCTACACCTTC. As protein: CASSLAGGSGYTF. Filled out from reference TRBV7-2 and TRBJ1-2, the complete variable domain reads GAGVSQSPSNKVTEKGKDVELRCDPISGHTALYWYRQSLGQGLEFLIYFQGNSAPDKSGLPSDRFSAERTGGSVSTLTIQRTQQEDSAVYLCASSLAGGSGYTFGSGTRLTVV.

This clone was detected once. The chain links TRBV5-1 to TRBJ1-1; 9 bases align to TRBD1. The CDR3 sequence is 14 residues long. CDR1 is SGHRS and CDR2 is YFSETQ in the germline V gene. Unmatched junction bases numbered 3, after V lost 0 bases and J lost 6 bases. CDR3 bases: TGCGCCAGCAGCTTGGGACAGGGGGAGGCTGAAGCTTTCTTT. Its protein product is CASSLGQGEAEAFF.

The chain links TRBV29-1 to TRBJ2-7, with D perhaps TRBD1 (6 bases). The CDR3 sequence is 14 residues long. Trimming shortened V by 3 bases and J by 5 bases, and 17 bases separated the two germline ends. Per germline, CDR1 SQVTM and CDR2 ANQGSEA. The chain's CDR3 is CSVELQGKGDEQYF. In DNA form, the CDR3 reads TGCAGCGTTGAGTTGCAGGGGAAGGGGGACGAGCAGTACTTC.

The chain links TRBV6-8 to TRBJ2-7; D is possibly TRBD1 or TRBD2 (5 bases each). The ends were cut back, 5 bases at V and 5 bases at J, with 16 bases in the middle. The CDR3 sequence is 14 residues long. The germline gives CDR1 MNHGY, CDR2 SAAAGT. CDR3 protein: CASSQPRGVDEQYF. In nucleotides, the CDR3 is TGTGCCAGCAGTCAACCCCGGGGCGTCGACGAGCAGTACTTC.

The chain's CDR3 is CASSPFGSSNQPQHF. DNA of the CDR3: TGTGCCAGCAGCCCCTTTGGGAGTAGCAATCAGCCCCAGCATTTT. The chain combines TRBV9 with TRBJ1-5; D is ambiguous. Germline loops: CDR1 SGDLS, CDR2 YYNGEE. The CDR3 loop spans 15 amino acids. V was trimmed by 4 bases and J by 0 bases, leaving 11 bases between them.

The table lists this clone with a few counts. CDR3 nucleotide sequence: TGTGCCAGTTCCTCTGGGGCCAACGTCCTGACTTTC. It translates to CASSSGANVLTF. The gene calls are TRBV6-8 and TRBJ2-6; D gene unclear. Deletions cut 9 bases from V and 0 bases from J, with 3 bases between. CDR1 and CDR2 (germline): MNHGY, SAAAGT. The CDR3 is made up of 12 amino acids.

V usage is TRBV4-1 and J usage is TRBJ2-1; 7 bases are shared with TRBD2. Germline V CDR1 and CDR2: MGHRA, YSYEKL. The CDR3 covers 13 residues. The ends lost 6 bases at V and 6 bases at J; junction bases unmatched: 5. CDR3 nucleotide sequence: TGCGCCAGCAGGCACGCGGGAGTCAATGAGCAGTTCTTC. Translated: CASRHAGVNEQFF.

This clone was recorded a few times. This chain links TRBV11-3 with TRBJ1-5, with D tentatively TRBD1 (5 bases). Germline CDR1 reads SGHNT; CDR2 reads YENEEA. The CDR3 is 14 residues long. V lost 4 bases and J lost 4, with 11 bases in between. Here the CDR3 reads CASSSGTSNQPQHF. As DNA, the CDR3 is TGTGCCAGCAGCTCCGGGACTTCTAATCAGCCCCAGCATTTT.

The chain carries TRBV6-8 and TRBJ2-7; D uncertain. CDR1 MNHGY and CDR2 SAAAGT come from the germline V gene. The CDR3 has 16 residues. The V gene lost 1 base and the J gene lost 4 bases, with 17 bases spanning the gap. CDR3 sequence: CASSYWRPPLGYEQYF. The CDR3 DNA reads TGTGCCAGCAGTTACTGGAGACCACCACTGGGTTACGAGCAGTACTTC.

This clone was seen only a few times. V usage is TRBV7-1 and J usage is TRBJ2-1; D is perhaps TRBD1 (6 bases). TRBV7-1 is labeled an ORF, and its function is uncertain. Trimming pared 6 bases from V and 6 bases from J, leaving 18 bases between. The CDR3 has 15 amino acids. DNA for the CDR3: TGTGCCAGCAGGGTTAGGGGGTCGCCCGCCAATGAGCAGTTCTTC. As protein: CASRVRGSPANEQFF.

This clone was observed at least ten times. This chain joins TRBV11-3 and TRBJ2-1; TRBD2 aligns across 7 bases. Per the germline V gene, CDR1 is SGHNT and CDR2 is YENEEA. The J segment lost 7 bases and the V segment lost 1 base, leaving 13 bases of the junction unmatched. CDR3 length: 17 residues. CDR3 region: CASSLVPAGEAINEQFF. The CDR3 region has the DNA TGTGCCAGCAGCTTAGTCCCGGCGGGAGAAGCCATAAATGAGCAGTTCTTC.

This clone was recorded once. The chain couples TRBV28 to TRBJ2-5, with 9 bases lining up with TRBD2. This CDR3 is built from 16 residues. Germline V gene data show CDR1 as MDHEN and CDR2 as SYDVKM. Trimming cost V 5 bases and J 6 bases; bases outside gene matches: 13. CDR3 nucleotide sequence: TGTGCCAGCAGTACCCAGGGTAGCGGGAGCCCGAAGACCCAGTACTTC. Translation gives CASSTQGSGSPKTQYF.

In its sample, this clone was seen a few times. CDR3 DNA: TGTGCCAGCTTCACGGGGGGAGGCGAGCAGTACTTC. Its translation is CASFTGGGEQYF. V and J are TRBV6-8 and TRBJ2-7; 7 nucleotides match TRBD2. Germline-derived CDR1 and CDR2 are MNHGY and SAAAGT. The CDR3 runs to 12 residues. Losses at the gene ends were 8 bases for V and 6 bases for J; bases not matched to a gene: 7.

This clone was seen a handful of times. V usage is TRBV15 and J usage is TRBJ1-1; D remains ambiguous. CDR1 LNHNV and CDR2 YYDKDF come from the germline V gene (reference sequence). The germline V and J ends were trimmed by 6 bases and 0 bases, with 11 bases remaining between them. There are 14 residues in the CDR3. DNA for the CDR3: TGTGCCACCAGGGACCGACCAATGAACACTGAAGCTTTCTTT. This sequence encodes CATRDRPMNTEAFF.

This clone has a handful of counts. In nucleotides, the CDR3 is TGTGCCAGCAGTTACCTAGCGGGCGACTCCTACAATGAGCAGTTCTTC. Translating it yields CASSYLAGDSYNEQFF. V and J are TRBV6-8 and TRBJ2-1; the match to TRBD2 covers 8 bases. The germline gives CDR1 MNHGY, CDR2 SAAAGT. CDR3 length: 16 residues. With V trimmed by 2 bases and J by 0 bases, 3 bases remained unmatched.

This clone appeared a few times. This chain uses TRBV11-3 with TRBJ2-7; 9 nucleotides align to TRBD2. The CDR3 covers 18 residues. The germline gives CDR1 SGHNT, CDR2 YENEEA. With 5 bases clipped from V and 0 bases from J, the junction kept 14 bases outside the gene matches. The CDR3 DNA is TGTGCCAGCAGCCCAGGGACTTTAGCGGGAGTCCGCTCCTACGAGCAGTACTTC. Translated, it gives CASSPGTLAGVRSYEQYF.

The chain links TRBV19 to TRBJ1-5; tentative D call: TRBD1 (6 bases). Germline lookup yields CDR1 LNHDA and CDR2 SQIVND (reference sequence). The CDR3 loop spans 17 amino acids. V gave up 6 bases and J gave up 7 bases, with 25 bases separating them. The CDR3 here is CASRIGGQRGARQPQHF. CDR3 DNA: TGTGCCAGTAGAATTGGGGGCCAAAGGGGGGCTCGACAGCCCCAGCATTTT.

By share of the sample, this clone is large. The V gene is TRBV19, the J gene TRBJ2-3, with TRBD2 matching over 8 bases. V lost 7 bases, J lost 4 bases, and 10 bases stayed unmatched. Germline assignment: CDR1 LNHDA and CDR2 SQIVND (reference sequence). There are 15 residues in the CDR3. The CDR3 is CASNPAGGGADTQYF. In DNA form, the CDR3 reads TGTGCCAGTAACCCCGCGGGAGGAGGGGCAGATACGCAGTATTTT.

The genes are TRBV28 and TRBJ2-6; no clear D gene. The CDR3 is 13 residues long. The germline V and J ends were trimmed by 10 bases and 1 base, with 8 bases remaining between them. Germline V gives CDR1 MDHEN, CDR2 SYDVKM. CDR3 bases: TGTGCCACTTACGAATCTGGGGCCAACGTCCTGACTTTC. Amino acids: CATYESGANVLTF. The full variable domain, with the rest looked up from reference TRBV28 and TRBJ2-6, is DVKVTQSSRYLVKRTGEKVFLECVQDMDHENMFWYRQDPGLGLRLIYFSYDVKMKEKGDIPEGYSVSREKKERFSLILESASTNQTSMYLCATYESGANVLTFGAGSRLTVL.